This T cell receptor (beta chain) was obtained from a study of blood T cell repertoires in COVID-19. Turning to the study itself: Researchers got acute and convalescent COVID-19 samples from the United States, Italy and Spain.

Libraries were prepared by immunoSEQ multiplex PCR; TCRdb keeps only in-frame clonotypes and omits some of them. Among over 200,000 clones listed, nearly 90% were seen once. Germline CDR1 reads SEHNR; CDR2 reads FQNEAQ (reference sequence). With V trimmed by 5 bases and J by 3 bases, 15 bases remained unmatched. This CDR3 contains 18 residues. The sample taken for sequencing was PBMCs or T cells enriched from blood (not recorded which). The chain carries TRBV7-9 and TRBJ2-3; 9 bases map to TRBD1. The TCR originated in a man younger than 40 who had recovered from COVID-19. The CDR3 DNA follows: TGTGCCAGCAGCGAAGGTAGTACCGGGACAGGGCAAACAGATACGCAGTATTTT. Protein: CASSEGSTGTGQTDTQYF.